The next 2 T cell receptor beta chains were all read from a single sample in a study of cytomegalovirus exposure and HLA in healthy donors. Generated by immunoSEQ multiplex PCR, the TCRdb table keeps only in-frame clones and is missing some. The top ten hold approximately 7.5% of the sample, which has approximately 140,000 clones, about 86% seen once. The sequenced sample was PBMCs. These receptors were taken from a woman younger than 35 in good health and CMV-seropositive.

CDR3 coding DNA: TGTGCCAGCAGCGTCCGGGACGGGAGCTCCTACGAGCAGTACTTC. Amino acids: CASSVRDGSSYEQYF. The chain recombines TRBV9 with TRBJ2-7; TRBD2 might be the D (6 bases). Between the trimmed V and J ends, which lost 2 bases and 0 bases, there was a span of 12 bases. CDR3 length: 15 amino acids. Germline V gives CDR1 SGDLS, CDR2 YYNGEE.

The rearrangement uses TRBV9 and TRBJ1-2; perhaps TRBD1 as D (5 bases). V was clipped by 10 bases and J by 2 bases, with 18 bases between them. The V gene's germline CDR1 is SGDLS and CDR2 YYNGEE. There are 14 residues in the CDR3. CDR3 protein: CAPRELGENYGYTF. CDR3 in DNA: TGTGCCCCCCGGGAGCTGGGGGAAAACTATGGCTACACCTTC.